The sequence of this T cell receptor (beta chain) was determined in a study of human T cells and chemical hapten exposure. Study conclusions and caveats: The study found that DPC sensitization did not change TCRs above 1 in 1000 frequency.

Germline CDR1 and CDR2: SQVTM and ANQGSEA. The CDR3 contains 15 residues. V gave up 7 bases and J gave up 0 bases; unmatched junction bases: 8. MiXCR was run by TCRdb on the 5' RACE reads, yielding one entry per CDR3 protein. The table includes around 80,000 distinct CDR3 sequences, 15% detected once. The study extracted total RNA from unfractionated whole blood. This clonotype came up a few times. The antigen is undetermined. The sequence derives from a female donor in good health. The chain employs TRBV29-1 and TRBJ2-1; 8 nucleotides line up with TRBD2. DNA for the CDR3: TGCAGCGGCGGGGGGCACCCGAGCTCCTACAATGAGCAGTTCTTC. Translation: CSGGGHPSSYNEQFF.